This TCR beta chain was captured by sequencing in a study of blood T cell repertoires in COVID-19. Profiled with immunoSEQ multiplex PCR; TCRdb holds only in-frame clones, not every one. The sample includes approximately 180,000 clones, roughly 80% of them seen just once. The CDR3 runs to 20 residues. The sequenced sample was peripheral blood. The chain carries TRBV21-1 and TRBJ2-2; the table's TRBD2 call for D was not verified on the DNA. TRBV21-1 is shown as a pseudogene. The clonotype originates from a woman of 80 years or more with COVID-19, enrolled during active disease. This CDR3 reads CASSKEGSGVLPPKHRGAVF. The CDR3 region has the DNA TGTGCCAGCAGCAAAGAGGGTAGCGGGGTACTCCCCCCGAAACACCGGGGAGCTGTTTTT.